Included here is one T cell receptor (beta chain) sequence, with context. These data belong to a study of patients and donors after allogeneic stem cell transplantation. Trimming removed 0 bases at V and 4 bases at J, with 6 bases between. CDR1 LNHNV and CDR2 YYDKDF come from the germline V gene (reference sequence). The CDR3 contains 13 residues. TCRdb called the RT-PCR reads again in MiXCR, with one record for every CDR3 protein. The sample records more than 850,000 distinct CDR3 sequences, about a sixth being singletons. This chain uses TRBV15 with TRBJ1-2; no reliable D call. This sequence originates from a human donor who was either an allogeneic HSCT recipient or a stem cell or donor lymphocyte infusion donor (not recorded which). It is not recorded whose cells these are; they may come from a transplant donor. Sequencing input: blood, either unsorted or a sorted T cell fraction (not recorded which). In DNA form, the CDR3 reads TGTGCCACCAGCAGAGAGACGGGCTATGGCTACACCTTC. Its protein product is CATSRETGYGYTF.